The present entry profiles one T cell receptor beta chain with its context. Its specificity is unknown. The sample belongs to a study of OX40 agonist ivuxolimab in advanced cancers. The overall study: Patients treated during dose escalation were battling hepatocellular carcinoma, melanoma, renal cell or head and neck cancer. Patients were 82.7% male with ages roughly 20 to 85, mean about 60. Study-level points and caveats: The mean number of expanded clones was higher in CD8+ T cells than in CD4+. Nonresponders included some who also had low normalized T-cell clonal expansion.

Some clones are missing from TCRdb's copy, which holds only in-frame ones; the method was immunoSEQ multiplex PCR. The sample lists about 84,000 clones; 89% were seen once. The sample consisted of CD4+ or CD8+ T cells sorted from blood, taken in a trial of the OX40 agonist ivuxolimab. This receptor was taken from an adult with an advanced solid tumor such as melanoma, head and neck, liver or kidney cancer.

CDR3 sequence: CATRGFQMLADTQYF. Here the CDR3 DNA reads TGTGCCACCCGGGGCTTTCAGATGTTGGCAGATACGCAGTATTTT. V usage is TRBV15 and J usage is TRBJ2-3; D could derive from TRBD1 or TRBD2 (5 bases each). The CDR3 contains 15 residues. The ends were cut back, 8 bases at V and 4 bases at J, with 19 bases in the middle. Germline CDR1 reads LNHNV; CDR2 reads YYDKDF (reference sequence). Full variable domain (remainder filled in from reference TRBV15 and TRBJ2-3): DAMVIQNPRYQVTQFGKPVTLSCSQTLNHNVMYWYQQKSSQAPKLLFHYYDKDFNNEADTPDNFQSRRPNTSFCFLDIRSPGLGDTAMYLCATRGFQMLADTQYFGPGTRLTVL.